This passage covers 27 T cell receptor beta chains from one sample sequenced in a study of radiation and T cells in renal cell carcinoma. Some clones are missing from TCRdb's copy, which holds only in-frame ones; the method was immunoSEQ multiplex PCR. The sample gives 110,000 to 150,000 clones, roughly 90% of which show up once; 12% is in the top ten. Time point of the sample: baseline pretreatment blood. Treatment indicated: 15 Gy SBRT to primary tumor, nephrectomy 4 weeks later. This material consisted of blood, taken from a patient whose treatment included radiotherapy and nephrectomy. Every receptor here comes from a woman between 50 and 59 years old with renal cell carcinoma.

In nucleotides, the CDR3 is TGTGCCAGCAGTGAAATGGGGACGGGCGGGGAGCTGTTTTTT. This encodes CASSEMGTGGELFF. The V gene is TRBV25-1, the J gene TRBJ2-2, with D perhaps matching TRBD1 or TRBD2 (5 bases each). The length of the CDR3 is 14 residues. From germline, CDR1 is MGHDK and CDR2 SYGVNS. V shed 2 bases and J shed 7 bases, with 11 bases lying between them.

This clone was counted between two and nine times. This CDR3 is CASSVDSRGGRETQYF. CDR3 in DNA: TGTGCCAGCAGCGTAGACTCGCGGGGGGGCCGGGAGACCCAGTACTTC. The V and J genes are TRBV9 and TRBJ2-5; 9 bases agree with TRBD2. CDR3 length equals 16 residues. Germline CDR1 is SGDLS and CDR2 is YYNGEE. The J segment lost 5 bases and the V segment lost 0 bases, leaving 8 bases of the junction unmatched.

V is TRBV6-5 and J is TRBJ2-3; D is possibly TRBD1 (6 bases). In germline, CDR1 is MNHEY, CDR2 SVGAGI. The CDR3 length is 16 residues. The V end lost 3 bases, the J end lost 11 bases, and 24 bases lay between the germline ends. The CDR3 sequence: CASSYARTENLRGQYF. Written as DNA, the CDR3 is TGTGCCAGCAGTTATGCCCGGACAGAAAATCTAAGGGGGCAGTATTTT.

This clone was detected once. V and J are TRBV7-2 and TRBJ2-2; 8 nucleotides align to TRBD2. The CDR3 has 17 amino acids. Germline V gene sequence: CDR1 SGHTA, CDR2 FQGNSA. Germline trimming cut 4 bases from V and 6 bases from J; bases unmatched to any gene: 13. CDR3 bases: TGTGCCAGCAGCTGGGGCGGTGTTCGGGGGGGCGCCGGGGAGCTGTTTTTT. Translated, it gives CASSWGGVRGGAGELFF.

The genes are TRBV10-3 and TRBJ2-7, with 10 bases that match TRBD1. V gave up 3 bases and J gave up 6 bases; unmatched junction bases: 8. Per germline, CDR1 ENHRY and CDR2 SYGVKD. This CDR3 has 15 amino acids. The CDR3 DNA is TGTGCCATCAGTGACCAGGGGACAGGGGTGTCCGAGCAGTACTTC. This sequence encodes CAISDQGTGVSEQYF.

The V call is TRBV27, the J call TRBJ1-5; TRBD1 matches 7 bases. This CDR3 comprises 15 residues. CDR1 and CDR2 (germline): MNHEY, SMNVEV (reference sequence). V trimming: 5 bases; J trimming: 6 bases; junction bases outside the gene matches: 10. CDR3 amino acids: CASSPGDSRFQPQHF. The CDR3 DNA reads as TGTGCCAGCAGTCCGGGGGACAGCCGGTTTCAGCCCCAGCATTTT.

The V and J genes are TRBV5-5 and TRBJ2-3, with a weak D call TRBD1 (5 bases). The germline CDR1 and CDR2 sequences are SGHKS and YYEKEE (reference sequence). There are 16 residues in the CDR3. V lost 3 bases, J lost 3 bases, and 17 bases lay in between. The CDR3 nucleotides are TGTGCCAGCAGCTCCCACAGACAGAGCTGGACAGATACGCAGTATTTT. It encodes CASSSHRQSWTDTQYF.

The chain is built from TRBV5-8 and TRBJ1-2, with D possibly matching TRBD1 (6 bases). Trimming stripped 2 bases from V and 8 bases from J, with 16 bases between. The CDR3 is 14 residues long. Looked up from germline, CDR1 is SGHTS and CDR2 is YDEGEE. CDR3: CASSFDRGPRGYTF. DNA for the CDR3: TGTGCCAGCAGCTTTGATCGGGGGCCTAGAGGCTACACCTTC.

The chain couples TRBV6-1 to TRBJ2-3, with 10 bases matching TRBD1. The CDR3 is 14 residues long. CDR1 MNHNS and CDR2 SASEGT come from the germline V gene. J lost 6 bases, V lost 4 bases, and 4 bases had no gene match. CDR3 amino acids: CASSGDRGTDTQYF. CDR3 coding DNA: TGTGCCAGCAGTGGGGACAGGGGAACCGATACGCAGTATTTT.

This chain joins TRBV18 and TRBJ2-7, with D possibly matching TRBD2 (5 bases). The CDR3 has 15 residues. V was shortened by 6 bases and J by 2 bases, with 17 bases between the two germline ends. Germline CDR1 and CDR2: KGHSH and LQKENI. CDR3 protein: CASSRTNGVTYEQYF. The CDR3 DNA reads TGTGCCAGCTCGCGTACAAACGGGGTCACCTACGAGCAGTACTTC.

This clone was observed a single time. The chain uses TRBV14 and TRBJ2-7; D is unclear. The CDR3 runs to 15 residues. The germline V and J ends were trimmed by 0 bases and 4 bases, with 13 bases remaining between them. The germline V gene has CDR1 SGHDN and CDR2 FVKESK. CDR3 sequence reads: CASSQDYSYSYEQYF. The CDR3 coding sequence is TGTGCCAGCAGCCAAGATTACTCATACAGTTACGAGCAGTACTTC.

V is TRBV29-1 and J is TRBJ2-5; TRBD1 or TRBD2 may be the D gene (5 bases each). CDR1 and CDR2 from the germline V gene are SQVTM and ANQGSEA. Trimming stripped 3 bases from V and 1 base from J, with 9 bases between. The CDR3 spans 13 residues. In DNA, the CDR3 is TGCAGCGTTGACCTGGGGACCCAAGAGACCCAGTACTTC. Its protein product is CSVDLGTQETQYF. The full variable domain, in which reference TRBV29-1 and TRBJ2-5 provide the parts outside the CDR3, is SAVISQKPSRDICQRGTSLTIQCQVDSQVTMMFWYRQQPGQSLTLIATANQGSEATYESGFVIDKFPISRPNLTFSTLTVSNMSPEDSSIYLCSVDLGTQETQYFGPGTRLLVL.

The chain employs TRBV19 and TRBJ1-1, with TRBD1 matching 7 bases. V was clipped by 4 bases and J by 5 bases; unmatched bases: 13. The CDR3 spans 16 residues. Germline lookup yields CDR1 LNHDA and CDR2 SQIVND (reference sequence). The CDR3 region is CASSRGTDPFATEAFF. CDR3 in DNA: TGTGCCAGTAGTAGAGGGACAGACCCTTTTGCGACTGAAGCTTTCTTT.

The chain couples TRBV7-5 to TRBJ1-4. TRBV7-5 is tagged as a pseudogene. The length of the CDR3 is 16 residues. CDR3 DNA sequence: TGTGCCAGAAGTGTTCGGGGCCCCGGAACTAATGAAAAACTGTTTTTT. It codes for CARSVRGPGTNEKLFF.

The genes are TRBV4-3 and TRBJ1-3; 7 nucleotides line up with TRBD1. The CDR3 contains 16 residues. Germline loops: CDR1 LGHNA, CDR2 YSLEER. Trimming at V came to 1 base and at J to 2 bases, leaving 5 bases not matched to a gene. The CDR3: CASSQGWDSTGNTIYF. CDR3 sequence (DNA): TGCGCCAGCAGCCAAGGGTGGGACAGTACTGGAAACACCATATATTTT.

This chain links TRBV19 with TRBJ1-2, with TRBD1 as a possible D gene (5 bases). In germline, CDR1 is LNHDA, CDR2 SQIVND (reference sequence). This CDR3 is 14 amino acids long. The V gene lost 6 bases and the J gene lost 5 bases, with 16 bases spanning the gap. CDR3 loop: CASRPSGREYGYTF. In DNA form, the CDR3 reads TGTGCCAGTAGACCCTCGGGACGGGAGTATGGCTACACCTTC.

This clone was observed a single time. The rearrangement links TRBV5-1 to TRBJ1-2; 9 bases line up with TRBD1. This CDR3 comprises 14 residues. CDR1 is SGHRS, CDR2 YFSETQ, per germline. V lost 7 bases to trimming and J lost 8 bases; unmatched junction nucleotides: 12. CDR3 residues: CASALNRDRAGYTF. In DNA, the CDR3 is TGCGCCAGCGCCCTAAATAGGGACAGGGCAGGCTACACCTTC.

V gene TRBV30 combines with J gene TRBJ2-5; TRBD1 is a possible D gene (5 bases). The length of the CDR3 is 16 residues. Germline CDR1 GTSNPN, CDR2 SVGIG (reference sequence). V was clipped by 2 bases and J by 3 bases, with 19 bases between them. CDR3 nucleotides: TGTGCCTGGAGTTCGGATAGGCAGGGCTTGAAAGAGACCCAGTACTTC. Its translation is CAWSSDRQGLKETQYF.

The J gene is TRBJ1-5, the V gene TRBV6-1, with D unclear. The V end was cut by 5 bases, the J end by 5 bases, with 10 bases between. This CDR3 contains 13 residues. Germline V lookup: CDR1 MNHNS, CDR2 SASEGT. In DNA, the CDR3 is TGTGCCAGCAGTACTGACCGGGATCAGCCCCAGCATTTT. Translated: CASSTDRDQPQHF.

The V gene is TRBV11-2, the J gene TRBJ1-1; the D gene is possibly TRBD1 (6 bases). With 0 bases removed from V and 6 bases from J, the gap between germline ends came to 8 bases. The V gene's germline CDR1 is SGHAT and CDR2 FQNNGV. There are 13 residues in the CDR3. This CDR3 reads CASSLDPGAEAFF. The CDR3 DNA follows: TGTGCCAGCAGCTTAGACCCAGGGGCTGAAGCTTTCTTT. The variable domain in full, completed from reference TRBV11-2 and TRBJ1-1, reads EAGVAQSPRYKIIEKRQSVAFWCNPISGHATLYWYQQILGQGPKLLIQFQNNGVVDDSQLPKDRFSAERLKGVDSTLKIQPAKLEDSAVYLCASSLDPGAEAFFGQGTRLTVV.

The chain combines TRBV7-9 with TRBJ1-1; D is perhaps TRBD1 (6 bases). V gave up 5 bases and J gave up 6 bases, with 13 bases separating them. Germline V lookup: CDR1 SEHNR, CDR2 FQNEAQ (reference sequence). The length of the CDR3 is 13 residues. The CDR3 DNA follows: TGTGCCAGCAGCCTCCACAGGGAGGCTGAAGCTTTCTTT. It yields the protein CASSLHREAEAFF.

The DNA of the CDR3 is TGTGCCAGCAGCTTAGATGAAGTGCACACCGGGGAGCTGTTTTTT. This sequence encodes CASSLDEVHTGELFF. The V call is TRBV7-9, the J call TRBJ2-2; D unresolved. Germline CDR1 is SEHNR and CDR2 is FQNEAQ (reference sequence). Trimming shortened V by 1 base and J by 3 bases, and 9 bases separated the two germline ends. The CDR3 contains 15 residues.

This chain joins TRBV5-5 and TRBJ2-7; tentative D call: TRBD1 (6 bases). Trimming removed 0 bases from V and 3 bases from J, with 16 bases in between. Germline values: CDR1 SGHKS, CDR2 YYEKEE (reference sequence). The length of the CDR3 is 16 residues. CDR3 sequence reads: CASSLAPGALVYEQYF. The CDR3, as DNA: TGTGCCAGCAGCTTGGCCCCAGGGGCCCTGGTCTACGAGCAGTACTTC.

The chain combines TRBV9 with TRBJ2-5, with a weak D call TRBD1 (5 bases). The CDR3 length is 15 residues. The germline CDR1 and CDR2 sequences are SGDLS and YYNGEE. Trimming shortened V by 0 bases and J by 2 bases, and 11 bases separated the two germline ends. CDR3 bases: TGTGCCAGCAGCGTAGTAGTTGGGGCGCAAGAGACCCAGTACTTC. Translation gives CASSVVVGAQETQYF. Full variable domain (missing parts from reference TRBV9 and TRBJ2-5): DSGVTQTPKHLITATGQRVTLRCSPRSGDLSVYWYQQSLDQGLQFLIQYYNGEERAKGNILERFSAQQFPDLHSELNLSSLELGDSALYFCASSVVVGAQETQYFGPGTRLLVL.

This chain links TRBV4-2 with TRBJ2-1; 10 nucleotides line up with TRBD2. The CDR3 covers 17 residues. CDR1 is LGHNA, CDR2 YNFKEQ, per germline. V lost 4 bases to trimming and J lost 7 bases; unmatched junction nucleotides: 13. CDR3 DNA sequence: TGTGCCAGCAGCCCCGGGGATGGAGCGGGGGGGCGGAATGAGCAGTTCTTC. It translates to CASSPGDGAGGRNEQFF.

The chain couples TRBV6-4 to TRBJ1-2, with D unclear. This CDR3 is 15 amino acids long. Trimming removed 2 bases at V and 2 bases at J, with 12 bases between. Germline V lookup: CDR1 MRHNA, CDR2 SNTAGT. CDR3 protein: CASSDRGGQNYGYTF. CDR3 in DNA: TGTGCCAGCAGTGACCGGGGAGGGCAGAACTATGGCTACACCTTC.

This clone has just one count. This sequence joins TRBV2 and TRBJ2-2, with TRBD1 matching 7 bases. Unmatched junction bases numbered 7, after V lost 4 bases and J lost 8 bases. Germline assignment: CDR1 SNHLY and CDR2 FYNNEI. This CDR3 has 14 amino acids. The CDR3 nucleotides are TGTGCCAGCAGTGTAGGACAGGCCTCTGGGGAGCTGTTTTTT. Its protein product is CASSVGQASGELFF.